What follows are 17 T cell receptor beta chains derived from one specimen sequenced in a study of CD8 T cells in acute hepatitis C reinfection. As to time point: naive CD8 control sorted from an acute-time-point sample. Method: immunoSEQ multiplex PCR; TCRdb's copy keeps in-frame clones and lacks some. The top ten hold roughly 0.51% of the sample, which has some 38,000 clones, 80% to 90% seen once. The specimen was naive CD8+ T cells from PBMCs. The receptors here all came from a man aged 30-40 years with chronic hepatitis C.

V is TRBV4-1 and J is TRBJ2-5, with 9 positions matching TRBD2. The V segment lost 3 bases and the J segment 4 bases; nucleotides outside the gene matches: 12. In germline, CDR1 is MGHRA, CDR2 YSYEKL. CDR3 length equals 17 residues. The CDR3 DNA reads as TGCGCCAGCAGCCACCTAATGGGCGGGAGGGCCCGAGAGACCCAGTACTTC. It is translated as CASSHLMGGRARETQYF.

The DNA for the CDR3 is TGTGCCAGCAGTAAAAGCGGGACCTACGAGCAGTACTTC. Its translation is CASSKSGTYEQYF. The chain couples TRBV27 to TRBJ2-7; 7 bases fit TRBD2. CDR1 is MNHEY, CDR2 SMNVEV, per germline (reference sequence). V was pared by 5 bases and J by 2 bases, with 3 bases of the junction left unmatched. This CDR3 is 13 amino acids long.

The chain carries TRBV6-7 and TRBJ1-5; D not certain. TRBV6-7 counts as an open reading frame of uncertain function. The length of the CDR3 is 17 residues. With 0 bases removed from V and 4 bases from J, the gap between germline ends came to 16 bases. The CDR3 sequence: CASSYSEPLGKNQPQHF. CDR3 bases: TGTGCCAGCAGTTACTCGGAACCTCTAGGGAAGAATCAGCCCCAGCATTTT.

Written as DNA, the CDR3 is TGTGCCAGCAGCTCCCCGGGACAGGGTGACACCGGGGAGCTGTTTTTT. Encoded protein: CASSSPGQGDTGELFF. This rearrangement joins TRBV11-3 to TRBJ2-2; the match to TRBD1 covers 9 bases. The V gene end was trimmed by 4 bases and the J gene end by 3 bases; junction bases not matched to a gene: 6. The germline V gene encodes CDR1 SGHNT and CDR2 YENEEA. The CDR3 is made up of 16 amino acids. Based on the CDR3 plus reference TRBV11-3 and TRBJ2-2, the full variable domain is EAGVVQSPRYKIIEKKQPVAFWCNPISGHNTLYWYLQNLGQGPELLIRYENEEAVDDSQLPKDRFSAERLKGVDSTLKIQPAELGDSAVYLCASSSPGQGDTGELFFGEGSRLTVL.

The V call is TRBV7-9, the J call TRBJ2-5, with D unclear. CDR1 SEHNR and CDR2 FQNEAQ come from the germline V gene (reference sequence). V was shortened by 1 base and J by 1 base, with 7 bases between the two germline ends. The CDR3 contains 14 residues. The CDR3 coding sequence is TGTGCCAGCAGCTTAGTACTACCCCAAGAGACCCAGTACTTC. It translates to CASSLVLPQETQYF.

The chain links TRBV21-1 to TRBJ2-4; TRBD2 was called by the table and not checked on the DNA. TRBV21-1 is noted as a pseudogene. This CDR3 region has 17 residues. Here the CDR3 reads CARLGVAGGPGKNIQYF. The CDR3 DNA reads TGTGCCCGTCTTGGGGTAGCGGGAGGGCCTGGCAAAAACATTCAGTACTTC.

The chain is built from TRBV7-9 and TRBJ2-5; 7 bases map to TRBD2. V shed 4 bases, J shed 9 bases, and the junction held 5 bases outside the gene matches. The CDR3 totals 12 residues. Looked up from germline, CDR1 is SEHNR and CDR2 is FQNEAQ (reference sequence). The CDR3 region has the DNA TGTGCCAGCAGCTCTCAGCGGGAATCCCAGTACTTC. Amino acids: CASSSQRESQYF.

The J gene is TRBJ1-4, the V gene TRBV11-2; D gene uncertain. This CDR3 is built from 15 residues. CDR1 SGHAT and CDR2 FQNNGV come from the germline V gene. Trimming shortened V by 5 bases and J by 8 bases, and 18 bases separated the two germline ends. The CDR3 DNA is TGTGCCAGCAGCGCAACCGGCTACATTGGAGAAAAACTGTTTTTT. This encodes CASSATGYIGEKLFF. The whole variable domain, remainder taken from reference TRBV11-2 and TRBJ1-4, is EAGVAQSPRYKIIEKRQSVAFWCNPISGHATLYWYQQILGQGPKLLIQFQNNGVVDDSQLPKDRFSAERLKGVDSTLKIQPAKLEDSAVYLCASSATGYIGEKLFFGSGTQLSVL.

This chain uses TRBV6-1 with TRBJ2-7, with TRBD1 matching over 9 bases. This CDR3 comprises 14 residues. Germline V gene data show CDR1 as MNHNS and CDR2 as SASEGT. Unmatched junction bases numbered 7, after V lost 6 bases and J lost 4 bases. CDR3 in DNA: TGTGCCAGCAGAAGGGGACAGGGTCGGTACGAGCAGTACTTC. This encodes CASRRGQGRYEQYF.

This clone was recorded once. The sample carries other DNA sequences with the same CDR3. The CDR3 DNA reads as TGTGCCAGCAGTTATGGGGAAAACACCGGGGAGCTGTTTTTT. Translated, it gives CASSYGENTGELFF. The V gene is TRBV6-5, the J gene TRBJ2-2; D is unresolved. The germline V gene has CDR1 MNHEY and CDR2 SVGAGI. The germline V and J ends were trimmed by 3 bases and 2 bases, with 7 bases remaining between them. This CDR3 is built from 14 residues.

The J gene is TRBJ1-5, the V gene TRBV5-6; TRBD1 agrees at 8 bases. Germline values: CDR1 SGHDT, CDR2 YYEEEE. The CDR3 sequence is 15 residues long. Trimming at V came to 0 bases and at J to 7 bases, leaving 6 bases not matched to a gene. For the CDR3, the DNA is TGTGCCAGCAGCTTGGGGGGGACAGGCGGGCAGCCCCAGCATTTT. Its translation: CASSLGGTGGQPQHF. The full variable domain, with the rest looked up from reference TRBV5-6 and TRBJ1-5, is DAGVTQSPTHLIKTRGQQVTLRCSPKSGHDTVSWYQQALGQGPQFIFQYYEEEERQRGNFPDRFSGHQFPNYSSELNVNALLLGDSALYLCASSLGGTGGQPQHFGDGTRLSIL.

This chain uses TRBV19 with TRBJ2-3; D is tentatively TRBD1 or TRBD2 (5 bases each). Trimming took off 8 bases at V and 2 bases at J, with 11 bases between the two ends. This CDR3 region has 13 residues. Germline V lookup: CDR1 LNHDA, CDR2 SQIVND (reference sequence). The CDR3 reads CASQLGTTDTQYF. The CDR3 DNA follows: TGTGCCAGTCAATTAGGGACCACAGATACGCAGTATTTT.

This rearrangement joins TRBV29-1 to TRBJ1-2; D is unclear. Germline V lookup: CDR1 SQVTM, CDR2 ANQGSEA. The CDR3 has 11 amino acids. V was cut by 5 bases and J by 4 bases, with 8 bases left in between. The DNA of the CDR3 is TGCAGCGTTATAGGGATCTATGGCTACACCTTC. Its translation is CSVIGIYGYTF.

This clone was counted between two and nine times. V usage is TRBV25-1 and J usage is TRBJ2-7; D remains ambiguous. CDR1 MGHDK and CDR2 SYGVNS come from the germline V gene. The V end was cut by 10 bases, the J end by 0 bases, with 13 bases between. This CDR3 region has 13 residues. The CDR3, as DNA: TGTGCCAACCGTAACGTAACCTCCTACGAGCAGTACTTC. Its translation is CANRNVTSYEQYF.

The rearrangement uses TRBV29-1 and TRBJ2-3; D not resolved. This CDR3 is built from 12 residues. V lost 5 bases, J lost 4 bases, and 10 bases lay in between. Germline V gene sequence: CDR1 SQVTM, CDR2 ANQGSEA. The CDR3, as DNA: TGCAGCGTTACCCTCGGCCCAGATACGCAGTATTTT. Translated, it gives CSVTLGPDTQYF.

V usage is TRBV15 and J usage is TRBJ2-1; D is possibly TRBD1 (5 bases). This CDR3 region has 14 residues. Germline V CDR1 and CDR2: LNHNV, YYDKDF (reference sequence). Trimming pared 9 bases from V and 2 bases from J, leaving 14 bases between. The CDR3 coding sequence is TGTGCCACGGAGAGGACATCAGCCTACAATGAGCAGTTCTTC. Translated: CATERTSAYNEQFF.

The rearrangement links TRBV9 to TRBJ2-3; 7 nucleotides line up with TRBD2. The CDR3 loop spans 13 amino acids. Germline V gene sequence: CDR1 SGDLS, CDR2 YYNGEE. With V trimmed by 2 bases and J by 3 bases, 0 bases remained unmatched. CDR3 coding DNA: TGTGCCAGCAGCGTGGGAGGGACAGATACGCAGTATTTT. Residues: CASSVGGTDTQYF.